These T cell receptor beta chains were read from a single sample in a study of response to subunit inactivated influenza vaccine. TCRdb called the RT-PCR reads again in MiXCR, with one record for every CDR3 protein. Of around 320,000 distinct CDR3 sequences in the sample, 22% were seen once. The sample here was PBMCs from blood, taken around 22 months after vaccination. The receptors shown here come from a man between 50 and 69 years old who received an inactivated influenza vaccine. Each CDR3 is given with its conserved first and last residue. Each record gives: V gene, D gene, clone size, J gene, CDR3 protein, CDR3 DNA. The D gene is left open where the match is weak. Size is stated for part of the rows, as once, few or many counts, or as a class when the clone is expanded.

V gene: TRBV19
D gene: TRBD2
clone size: few
J gene: TRBJ2-1
CDR3 protein: CASSGRGYNEQFF
CDR3 DNA: TGTGCCAGTAGCGGGAGGGGTTACAATGAGCAGTTCTTC

V gene: TRBV7-9
D gene: .
clone size: few
J gene: TRBJ1-1
CDR3 protein: CASSLVGGAEAFF
CDR3 DNA: TGTGCCAGCAGCTTAGTGGGGGGGGCTGAAGCTTTCTTT

V gene: TRBV5-5
D gene: .
clone size: .
J gene: TRBJ2-7
CDR3 protein: CASTSPEAYEQYF
CDR3 DNA: TGTGCCAGCACCTCTCCCGAGGCCTACGAGCAGTACTTC

V gene: TRBV30
D gene: TRBD1
clone size: .
J gene: TRBJ1-5
CDR3 protein: CAWSVKGTGVNQPQHF
CDR3 DNA: TGTGCCTGGAGTGTGAAAGGGACAGGGGTGAATCAGCCCCAGCATTTT

V gene: TRBV27
D gene: TRBD1
clone size: .
J gene: TRBJ2-1
CDR3 protein: CASRYRGRGNEQFF
CDR3 DNA: TGTGCCAGCAGATACAGGGGGCGAGGCAATGAGCAGTTCTTC

V gene: TRBV6-1
D gene: .
clone size: many
J gene: TRBJ2-7
CDR3 protein: CASSEDDGGASEQYF
CDR3 DNA: TGTGCCAGCAGTGAAGACGATGGGGGAGCGTCCGAGCAGTACTTC

V gene: TRBV12-3/TRBV12-4
D gene: TRBD2
clone size: many
J gene: TRBJ2-3
CDR3 protein: CASSWTSAWFTDTQYF
CDR3 DNA: TGTGCCAGCAGCTGGACTAGCGCGTGGTTCACAGATACGCAGTATTTT

V gene: TRBV5-4
D gene: .
clone size: .
J gene: TRBJ1-2
CDR3 protein: CASSLVDRNYGYTF
CDR3 DNA: TGTGCCAGCAGCTTGGTCGACAGGAACTATGGCTACACCTTC

V gene: TRBV7-2
D gene: .
clone size: few
J gene: TRBJ2-7
CDR3 protein: CASSLGTGIFEQYF
CDR3 DNA: TGTGCCAGCAGCTTAGGAACAGGGATCTTCGAGCAGTACTTC

V gene: TRBV7-2
D gene: .
clone size: .
J gene: TRBJ1-5
CDR3 protein: CASSSPGPYQAQHF
CDR3 DNA: TGTGCCAGCAGCTCTCCAGGCCCTTATCAGGCCCAGCATTTT

V gene: TRBV4-3
D gene: .
clone size: .
J gene: TRBJ1-4
CDR3 protein: CASSRGQPDEKLFF
CDR3 DNA: TGCGCCAGCAGCCGAGGACAGCCGGATGAAAAACTGTTTTTT

V gene: TRBV29-1
D gene: .
clone size: .
J gene: TRBJ1-1
CDR3 protein: CSDSGSWYTEAFF
CDR3 DNA: TGCAGCGACTCAGGGAGTTGGTACACTGAAGCTTTCTTT

V gene: TRBV2
D gene: TRBD1
clone size: many
J gene: TRBJ2-2
CDR3 protein: CASSETGAGLFF
CDR3 DNA: TGTGCCAGCAGCGAGACAGGGGCAGGTCTGTTTTTT

V gene: TRBV7-2
D gene: TRBD1
clone size: few
J gene: TRBJ1-1
CDR3 protein: CASSSRQGYNTEAFF
CDR3 DNA: TGTGCCAGCAGCTCCAGACAGGGGTACAACACTGAAGCTTTCTTT

V gene: TRBV5-1
D gene: .
clone size: .
J gene: TRBJ1-1
CDR3 protein: CASSTGQTMNTEAFF
CDR3 DNA: TGCGCCAGCAGCACGGGACAAACAATGAACACTGAAGCTTTCTTT

V gene: TRBV7-2
D gene: .
clone size: .
J gene: TRBJ2-7
CDR3 protein: CASSQSSSYEQYF
CDR3 DNA: TGTGCCAGCAGCCAATCAAGCTCCTACGAGCAGTACTTC

V gene: TRBV12-3/TRBV12-4
D gene: .
clone size: few
J gene: TRBJ2-7
CDR3 protein: CASSLRVPEQYF
CDR3 DNA: TGTGCCAGCAGCCTCAGGGTGCCCGAGCAGTACTTC

V gene: TRBV20-1
D gene: TRBD2
clone size: .
J gene: TRBJ2-3
CDR3 protein: CSARRQGISGAHTDTQYF
CDR3 DNA: TGCAGTGCTAGGCGGCAGGGAATTAGCGGGGCCCACACAGATACGCAGTATTTT

V gene: TRBV7-2
D gene: .
clone size: .
J gene: TRBJ2-7
CDR3 protein: CASSLSGSMVYEQYF
CDR3 DNA: TGTGCCAGCAGTCTTTCGGGCAGCATGGTCTACGAGCAGTACTTC

V gene: TRBV12-3/TRBV12-4
D gene: .
clone size: .
J gene: TRBJ2-7
CDR3 protein: CASSSGPKSSYEQYF
CDR3 DNA: TGTGCCAGCAGTTCGGGACCGAAGAGCTCCTACGAGCAGTACTTC

V gene: TRBV6-1
D gene: TRBD1
clone size: few
J gene: TRBJ1-5
CDR3 protein: CASTDRGSSQPQHF
CDR3 DNA: TGTGCCAGCACCGACAGGGGGTCGAGTCAGCCCCAGCATTTT

V gene: TRBV6-5
D gene: .
clone size: .
J gene: TRBJ1-1
CDR3 protein: CASSYSGENTEAFF
CDR3 DNA: TGTGCCAGCAGTTACTCGGGGGAGAACACTGAAGCTTTCTTT

V gene: TRBV20-1
D gene: TRBD1
clone size: .
J gene: TRBJ2-2
CDR3 protein: CSAPTGGNTGELFF
CDR3 DNA: TGCAGTGCCCCGACAGGGGGGAACACCGGGGAGCTGTTTTTT

V gene: TRBV12-3/TRBV12-4
D gene: TRBD1
clone size: many
J gene: TRBJ1-3
CDR3 protein: CASTDRGGNTIYF
CDR3 DNA: TGTGCCAGCACGGACAGGGGTGGAAACACCATATATTTT

V gene: TRBV27
D gene: TRBD2
clone size: few
J gene: TRBJ2-3
CDR3 protein: CASRLAGPDTQYF
CDR3 DNA: TGTGCCAGCAGACTAGCGGGACCAGATACGCAGTATTTT

V gene: TRBV5-1
D gene: .
clone size: .
J gene: TRBJ1-4
CDR3 protein: CASSLGSTRGEKLFF
CDR3 DNA: TGCGCCAGCAGCTTGGGCTCCACTAGGGGTGAAAAACTGTTTTTT

V gene: TRBV6-1
D gene: .
clone size: .
J gene: TRBJ1-3
CDR3 protein: CASSFWAGNTIYF
CDR3 DNA: TGTGCCAGCAGCTTTTGGGCTGGAAACACCATATATTTT

V gene: TRBV4-1
D gene: .
clone size: few
J gene: TRBJ1-3
CDR3 protein: CASRSLGPGNTIYF
CDR3 DNA: TGCGCCAGCAGGTCTTTGGGGCCTGGAAACACCATATATTTT

V gene: TRBV20-1
D gene: .
clone size: many
J gene: TRBJ1-2
CDR3 protein: CSAPEPNRTVSYGYTF
CDR3 DNA: TGCAGTGCTCCTGAGCCAAACCGGACAGTATCCTATGGCTACACCTTC

V gene: TRBV21-1
D gene: .
clone size: few
J gene: TRBJ1-2
CDR3 protein: CASSVGGAEGYTF
CDR3 DNA: TGTGCCAGCAGCGTAGGGGGCGCGGAGGGCTACACCTTC

V gene: TRBV6-5
D gene: TRBD1
clone size: .
J gene: TRBJ1-3
CDR3 protein: CASSYGQGWSGNTIYF
CDR3 DNA: TGTGCCAGCAGTTACGGACAGGGATGGTCTGGAAACACCATATATTTT

V gene: TRBV12-3/TRBV12-4
D gene: .
clone size: few
J gene: TRBJ2-3
CDR3 protein: CATRRRGASYTDTQYF
CDR3 DNA: TGTGCCACCAGACGGCGGGGAGCCTCTTACACAGATACGCAGTATTTT

V gene: TRBV4-3
D gene: .
clone size: few
J gene: TRBJ1-6
CDR3 protein: CASSQDGRGPYNSPLHF
CDR3 DNA: TGCGCCAGCAGCCAAGACGGACGGGGCCCCTATAATTCACCCCTCCACTTT

V gene: TRBV4-1
D gene: TRBD1
clone size: .
J gene: TRBJ1-3
CDR3 protein: CASSRGTAGNTIYF
CDR3 DNA: TGCGCCAGCAGTCGTGGGACAGCTGGAAACACCATATATTTT